The 20 T cell receptor beta chains below were found in one sample sequenced in a study of cytomegalovirus exposure and HLA in healthy donors. Profiled with immunoSEQ multiplex PCR; TCRdb holds only in-frame clones, not every one. The sample yields over 50,000 clones, approximately 95% seen once. The specimen sequenced was PBMCs. Source of these receptors: a young woman in good health and CMV-seronegative.

This chain joins TRBV4-1 and TRBJ2-5; TRBD1 matches at 7 bases. The tail of the sequence fits TRBJ2-7 better, so the J call may be wrong. CDR3 length: 16 residues. Germline loops: CDR1 MGHRA, CDR2 YSYEKL. The CDR3 DNA follows: TGCGCCAGCAGCCAGAGGGGGCTAGCCGTCTCCTACGAGCAGTACTTC. Translating gives CASSQRGLAVSYEQYF.

This clone showed up just once. The rearrangement uses TRBV13 and TRBJ2-7; the D gene is possibly TRBD2 (5 bases). Trimming cost V 3 bases and J 4 bases, with 13 bases left between them. The CDR3 is 14 amino acids. Germline CDR1 reads PRHDT; CDR2 reads FYEKMQ (reference sequence). CDR3 in amino acids: CASSFRAQRYEQYF. CDR3 bases: TGTGCCAGCAGCTTTCGGGCCCAGCGGTACGAGCAGTACTTC.

This chain connects TRBV5-1 to TRBJ2-7; D gene uncertain. Between the trimmed V and J ends, which lost 3 bases and 0 bases, there was a span of 7 bases. The V gene's germline CDR1 is SGHRS and CDR2 YFSETQ. This CDR3 has 13 amino acids. Here the CDR3 reads CASSSVSSYEQYF. Here the CDR3 DNA reads TGCGCCAGCAGCTCGGTGAGCTCCTACGAGCAGTACTTC.

The chain recombines TRBV7-8 with TRBJ2-7; 8 nucleotides line up with TRBD1. CDR1 is SGHVS and CDR2 is FQNEAQ in the germline V gene. The CDR3 sequence is 14 residues long. J gave up 9 bases and V 0 bases, and 7 bases lay outside the gene matches. CDR3 DNA sequence: TGTGCCAGCAGCTTAGCGGGGCGGACAGGGCGGCAGTACTTC. Amino acid sequence: CASSLAGRTGRQYF.

The chain joins TRBV6-6 to TRBJ2-2; a weak D match, TRBD2 (5 bases). The CDR3 loop spans 16 amino acids. Trimming left V 6 bases short and J 1 base short, with 15 bases between. The V gene's germline CDR1 is MNHNY and CDR2 SVGAGI (reference sequence). This chain's CDR3 is CASSPEGAVNTGELFF. The CDR3 DNA is TGTGCCAGCAGCCCCGAGGGCGCGGTGAACACCGGGGAGCTGTTTTTT.

J is TRBJ2-7 and V is TRBV28, with D tentatively TRBD2 (5 bases). The CDR3 runs 14 residues. V was trimmed by 8 bases and J by 2 bases, leaving 16 bases between them. The germline gives CDR1 MDHEN, CDR2 SYDVKM. The CDR3 here is CASSAEVPPYEQYF. CDR3 nucleotide sequence: TGTGCCAGCTCCGCGGAGGTGCCCCCCTACGAGCAGTACTTC. Supplemented by reference TRBV28 and TRBJ2-7, the full variable domain reads DVKVTQSSRYLVKRTGEKVFLECVQDMDHENMFWYRQDPGLGLRLIYFSYDVKMKEKGDIPEGYSVSREKKERFSLILESASTNQTSMYLCASSAEVPPYEQYFGPGTRLTVT.

The chain links TRBV28 to TRBJ2-4; TRBD1 matches 7 bases. The CDR3 is 14 amino acids. Germline assignment: CDR1 MDHEN and CDR2 SYDVKM. V was pared by 5 bases and J by 4 bases, with 5 bases of the junction left unmatched. CDR3 protein: CASSPDRKKNIQYF. The DNA for the CDR3 is TGTGCCAGCAGTCCGGACAGGAAAAAAAACATTCAGTACTTC.

The rearrangement joins TRBV7-2 to TRBJ2-3; TRBD2 matches 8 bases. The V gene end was trimmed by 5 bases and the J gene end by 4 bases; junction bases not matched to a gene: 8. Germline V gene sequence: CDR1 SGHTA, CDR2 FQGNSA. This CDR3 is built from 15 residues. The CDR3 here is CASSPAGVGPDTQYF. For the CDR3, the DNA is TGTGCCAGCAGCCCAGCGGGAGTGGGTCCAGATACGCAGTATTTT.

This chain connects TRBV10-3 to TRBJ2-3; D might be TRBD2 (5 bases). Germline CDR1 ENHRY, CDR2 SYGVKD. The CDR3 contains 11 residues. V was shortened by 7 bases and J by 8 bases, with 10 bases between the two germline ends. The CDR3 DNA follows: TGTGCCATCAAGGGCGGAGGTACGCAGTATTTT. It translates to CAIKGGGTQYF.

This rearrangement joins TRBV9 to TRBJ2-1, with 11 bases lining up with TRBD2. Germline V CDR1 and CDR2: SGDLS, YYNGEE. Trimming cost V 4 bases and J 6 bases; bases outside gene matches: 6. The CDR3 runs 15 residues. For the CDR3, the DNA is TGTGCCAGCAGCTCCCGACTAGCGGGATTCAATGAGCAGTTCTTC. Its translation is CASSSRLAGFNEQFF.

The chain joins TRBV27 to TRBJ1-2; possible D gene TRBD1, 6 bases. The germline V and J ends were trimmed by 5 bases and 5 bases, with 15 bases remaining between them. The CDR3 has 14 residues. Germline V CDR1 and CDR2: MNHEY, SMNVEV (reference sequence). CDR3 bases: TGTGCCAGCAGTCGGCGGGGGGCGGGTTATGGCTACACCTTC. It encodes CASSRRGAGYGYTF.

The chain links TRBV4-3 to TRBJ2-3; D remains unclear. From germline, CDR1 is LGHNA and CDR2 YSLEER. The V and J ends lost 0 bases and 5 bases respectively, with 9 bases between them. This CDR3 is 14 amino acids long. CDR3 residues: CASSQDPGRDTQYF. CDR3 nucleotides: TGCGCCAGCAGCCAAGATCCAGGCCGAGATACGCAGTATTTT.

The chain links TRBV19 to TRBJ1-4; 7 nucleotides agree with TRBD1. This CDR3 comprises 14 residues. V gave up 9 bases and J gave up 5 bases; unmatched junction bases: 9. Germline-derived CDR1 and CDR2 are LNHDA and SQIVND (reference sequence). CDR3 loop: CARATRDRNEKLFF. The CDR3 DNA is TGTGCCAGGGCGACACGGGACAGAAATGAAAAACTGTTTTTT. The variable domain in full, completed from reference TRBV19 and TRBJ1-4, reads DGGITQSPKYLFRKEGQNVTLSCEQNLNHDAMYWYRQDPGQGLRLIYYSQIVNDFQKGDIAEGYSVSREKKESFPLTVTSAQKNPTAFYLCARATRDRNEKLFFGSGTQLSVL.

This clone was recorded only once. The chain links TRBV13 to TRBJ2-7; D gene uncertain. V gave up 5 bases and J gave up 3 bases, with 14 bases separating them. CDR1 and CDR2 from the germline V gene are PRHDT and FYEKMQ (reference sequence). This CDR3 region has 14 residues. CDR3 sequence reads: CASSPRRGYYEQYF. Here the CDR3 DNA reads TGTGCCAGCAGCCCTAGGAGAGGCTACTACGAGCAGTACTTC.

This sequence joins TRBV7-8 and TRBJ1-3; D possibly corresponds to TRBD1 (5 bases). This CDR3 is built from 16 residues. V lost 4 bases and J 0 bases, leaving 13 bases between the germline ends. The germline gives CDR1 SGHVS, CDR2 FQNEAQ. CDR3 sequence (DNA): TGTGCCAGCAGCTGGGGGGGACTCCCCTCTGGAAACACCATATATTTT. This translates into CASSWGGLPSGNTIYF.

The gene calls are TRBV5-6 and TRBJ2-5, with D perhaps matching TRBD1 (5 bases). Trimming took off 0 bases at V and 1 base at J, with 10 bases between the two ends. The CDR3 has 15 amino acids. Germline CDR1 and CDR2: SGHDT and YYEEEE. The CDR3 region has the DNA TGTGCCAGCAGCTTGGCACTGACAGTCCAAGAGACCCAGTACTTC. It encodes CASSLALTVQETQYF. The full variable domain, its missing parts supplied by reference TRBV5-6 and TRBJ2-5, is DAGVTQSPTHLIKTRGQQVTLRCSPKSGHDTVSWYQQALGQGPQFIFQYYEEEERQRGNFPDRFSGHQFPNYSSELNVNALLLGDSALYLCASSLALTVQETQYFGPGTRLLVL.

The rearrangement links TRBV20-1 to TRBJ2-7; D call uncertain. Germline V CDR1 and CDR2: DFQATT, SNEGSKA (reference sequence). CDR3 length: 11 residues. Between the trimmed V and J ends, which lost 3 bases and 3 bases, there was a span of 6 bases. The CDR3 loop is CSARADYEQYF. The DNA of the CDR3 is TGCAGTGCTAGGGCCGACTACGAGCAGTACTTC.

The rearrangement uses TRBV15 and TRBJ1-5; possibly TRBD1 for D (6 bases). The CDR3 has 16 amino acids. The germline gives CDR1 LNHNV, CDR2 YYDKDF (reference sequence). Between the trimmed V and J ends, which lost 1 base and 2 bases, there was a span of 12 bases. The CDR3, as DNA: TGTGCCACCAGCAGAGTTGCCAGGGGTGGCAATCAGCCCCAGCATTTT. This encodes CATSRVARGGNQPQHF. Filled out from reference TRBV15 and TRBJ1-5, the complete variable domain reads DAMVIQNPRYQVTQFGKPVTLSCSQTLNHNVMYWYQQKSSQAPKLLFHYYDKDFNNEADTPDNFQSRRPNTSFCFLDIRSPGLGDTAMYLCATSRVARGGNQPQHFGDGTRLSIL.

This chain joins TRBV7-8 and TRBJ2-2; 14 bases map to TRBD2. Germline-derived CDR1 and CDR2 are SGHVS and FQNEAQ. V was clipped by 6 bases and J by 6 bases; unmatched bases: 6. CDR3 length: 16 amino acids. CDR3 sequence reads: CASRLTSGGAPGELFF. For the CDR3, the DNA is TGTGCCAGCAGACTGACTAGCGGGGGGGCTCCCGGGGAGCTGTTTTTT.

The chain recombines TRBV15 with TRBJ2-1, with D uncertain. CDR1 is LNHNV and CDR2 is YYDKDF in the germline V gene (reference sequence). CDR3 size: 16 residues. Deletions cut 2 bases from V and 0 bases from J, with 11 bases between. This CDR3 reads CATSRRSGFSYNEQFF. The CDR3 DNA reads TGTGCCACCAGCAGACGATCCGGGTTCTCCTACAATGAGCAGTTCTTC.